This T cell receptor (beta chain) was documented in a study of blood T cell repertoires in COVID-19. This clone was seen a handful of times. The method was immunoSEQ multiplex PCR; TCRdb's version includes in-frame clones alone and lacks a portion of them. The sample yields about 150,000 clones, 84% seen once. This CDR3 has 14 amino acids. The germline V gene has CDR1 MNHNY and CDR2 SVGAGI (reference sequence). V was clipped by 4 bases and J by 4 bases, with 10 bases between them. Sample: peripheral blood. V is TRBV6-6 and J is TRBJ2-2; D perhaps matches TRBD2 (6 bases). This receptor was taken from a human donor in a cohort sampled during active COVID-19. The CDR3 coding sequence is TGTGCCAGCAGTTCGGGACTTCTCACCGGGGAGCTGTTTTTT. Protein: CASSSGLLTGELFF.